Below, 2 T cell receptor beta chains from the same sample are listed, as sequenced in a study of human T cells and chemical hapten exposure. Using its own MiXCR run on the RACE reads, TCRdb lists one record per CDR3 protein. This table has roughly 250,000 distinct CDR3 sequences, 7.5% to 10% appearing once. Time point specified: pre-sensitization, week 0. The sample's treatment: therapeutic diphenylcyclopropenone sensitization with weekly scalp DPC. Source: whole blood, taken in connection with sensitization to the hapten diphenylcyclopropenone (DPC). The receptor source for this set is a woman in her thirties or forties with alopecia areata. Some clones in this sample may be carry-over from other donors' samples.

This clonotype was observed many times. The chain is built from TRBV28 and TRBJ2-2, with D possibly being TRBD1 (8 bases). The CDR3 runs 18 residues. V gave up 4 bases and J gave up 0 bases, with 18 bases separating them. Germline lookup yields CDR1 MDHEN and CDR2 SYDVKM. The CDR3 region has the DNA TGTGCCAGCAGTTCGGGGACAGGTCTAGCGGCGAACACCGGGGAGCTGTTTTTT. Translation gives CASSSGTGLAANTGELFF.

This clonotype was detected many times. The genes are TRBV7-2 and TRBJ2-3; TRBD2 agrees at 14 bases. The CDR3 extends over 15 amino acids. Trimming took 5 bases from V and 7 from J; bases not matched to a gene: 5. Per germline, CDR1 SGHTA and CDR2 FQGNSA. The CDR3 sequence is CASSGRLAGGNTQYF. The CDR3 bases are TGTGCCAGCAGCGGAAGACTAGCGGGAGGGAATACGCAGTATTTT.